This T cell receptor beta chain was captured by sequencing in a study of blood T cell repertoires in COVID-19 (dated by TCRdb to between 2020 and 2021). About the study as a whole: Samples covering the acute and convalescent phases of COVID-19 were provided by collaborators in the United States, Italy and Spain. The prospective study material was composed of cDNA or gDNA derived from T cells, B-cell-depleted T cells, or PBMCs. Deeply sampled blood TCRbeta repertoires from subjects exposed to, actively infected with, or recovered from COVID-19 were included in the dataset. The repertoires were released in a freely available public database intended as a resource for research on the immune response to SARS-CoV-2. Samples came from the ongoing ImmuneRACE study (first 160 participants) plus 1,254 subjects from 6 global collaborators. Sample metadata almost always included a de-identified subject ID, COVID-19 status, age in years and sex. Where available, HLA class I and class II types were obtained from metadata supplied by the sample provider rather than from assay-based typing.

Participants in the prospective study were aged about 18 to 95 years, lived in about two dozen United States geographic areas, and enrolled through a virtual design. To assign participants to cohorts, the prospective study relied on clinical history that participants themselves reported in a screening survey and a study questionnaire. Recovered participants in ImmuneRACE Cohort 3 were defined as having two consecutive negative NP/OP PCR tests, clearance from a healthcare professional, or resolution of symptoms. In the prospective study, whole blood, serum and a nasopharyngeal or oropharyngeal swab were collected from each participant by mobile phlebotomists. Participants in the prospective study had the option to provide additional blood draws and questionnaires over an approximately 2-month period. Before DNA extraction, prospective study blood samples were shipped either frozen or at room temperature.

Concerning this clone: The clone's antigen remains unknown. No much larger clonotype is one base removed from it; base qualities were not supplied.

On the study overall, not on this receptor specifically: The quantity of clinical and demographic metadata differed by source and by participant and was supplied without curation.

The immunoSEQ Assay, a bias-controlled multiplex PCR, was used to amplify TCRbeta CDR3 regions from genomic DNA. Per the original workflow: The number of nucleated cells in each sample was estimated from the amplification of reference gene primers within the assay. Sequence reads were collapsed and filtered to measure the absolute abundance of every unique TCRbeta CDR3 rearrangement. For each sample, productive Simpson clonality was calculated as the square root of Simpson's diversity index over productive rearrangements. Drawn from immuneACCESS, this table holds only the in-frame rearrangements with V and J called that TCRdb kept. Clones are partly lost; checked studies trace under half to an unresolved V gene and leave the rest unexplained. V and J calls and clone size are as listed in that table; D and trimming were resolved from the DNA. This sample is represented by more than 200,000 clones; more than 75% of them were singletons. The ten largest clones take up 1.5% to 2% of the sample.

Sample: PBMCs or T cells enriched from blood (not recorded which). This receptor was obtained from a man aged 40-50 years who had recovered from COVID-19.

The DNA sequence is TGTGCCAGCAATTTGGGCGTCTCCTACGAGCAGTACTTC. Its protein product is CASNLGVSYEQYF. This chain joins TRBV27 to TRBJ2-7; a confident D gene designation cannot be given. CDR1 MNHEY and CDR2 SMNVEV were looked up in the germline V gene (reference sequence). Taken from cysteine to phenylalanine, the CDR3 has 13 residues. Only CDR3 DNA is held: 39 bases, read in frame from base 1. Deletion took 7 bases off V and 0 bases off J, with a span of 10 bases between the germline ends.